This entry concerns a single TCR beta chain. This sample is drawn from a study of T cells in Graves' hyperthyroidism and ophthalmopathy. Amplification of TCR beta CDR3 regions was performed using RNA transcripts as template. First-round RT-PCR of the TCR CDR3 relied on the HTBI primer set. TCRdb used MiXCR to reprocess the multiplex PCR reads, holding one entry per CDR3 protein. Of approximately 260,000 distinct CDR3 sequences listed, 13% to 15% are singletons. CDR1 and CDR2 from the germline V gene are DFQATT and SNEGSKA (reference sequence). Trimming took 1 base from V and 4 from J, leaving 16 bases between them. The CDR3 length is 16 residues.

The source is a woman aged 50 to 65 with Graves' hyperthyroidism that later progressed to Graves' ophthalmopathy. The chain links TRBV20-1 to TRBJ1-4; D is possibly TRBD1 (6 bases). The specimen sequenced was blood. For the CDR3, the DNA is TGCAGTGCTAGAGTGAATGGGGGGGCGAATAATGAAAAACTGTTTTTT. It yields the protein CSARVNGGANNEKLFF.